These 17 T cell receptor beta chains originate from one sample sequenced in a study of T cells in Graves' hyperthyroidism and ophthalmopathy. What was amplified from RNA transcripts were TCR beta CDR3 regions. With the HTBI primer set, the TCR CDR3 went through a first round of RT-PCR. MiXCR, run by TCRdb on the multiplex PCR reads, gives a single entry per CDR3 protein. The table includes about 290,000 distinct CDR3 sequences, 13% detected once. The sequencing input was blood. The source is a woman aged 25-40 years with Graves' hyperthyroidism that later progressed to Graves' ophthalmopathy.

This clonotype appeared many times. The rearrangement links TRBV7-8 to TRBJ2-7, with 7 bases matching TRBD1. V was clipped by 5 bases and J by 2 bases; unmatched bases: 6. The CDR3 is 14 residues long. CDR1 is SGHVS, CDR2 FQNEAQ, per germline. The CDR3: CASSRDSSAYEQYF. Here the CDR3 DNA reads TGTGCCAGCAGCCGGGACAGCTCGGCCTACGAGCAGTACTTC.

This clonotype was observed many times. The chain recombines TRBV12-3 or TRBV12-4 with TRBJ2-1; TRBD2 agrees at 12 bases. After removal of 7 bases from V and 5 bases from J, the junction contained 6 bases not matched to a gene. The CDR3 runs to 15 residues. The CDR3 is CASNRLAGDNNEQFF. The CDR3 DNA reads TGTGCCAGCAACCGACTAGCGGGAGATAACAATGAGCAGTTCTTC.

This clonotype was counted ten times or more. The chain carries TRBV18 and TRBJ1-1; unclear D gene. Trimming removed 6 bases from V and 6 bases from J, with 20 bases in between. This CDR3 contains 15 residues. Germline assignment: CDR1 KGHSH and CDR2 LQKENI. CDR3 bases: TGTGCCAGCTCTTACTCACCACGGCCCACCTCTGAAGCTTTCTTT. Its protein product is CASSYSPRPTSEAFF.

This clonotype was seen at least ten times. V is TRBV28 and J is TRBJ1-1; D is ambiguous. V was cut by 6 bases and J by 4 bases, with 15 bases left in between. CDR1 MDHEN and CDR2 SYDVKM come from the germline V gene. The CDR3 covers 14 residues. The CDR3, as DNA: TGTGCCAGCAGCCGCTCCGGCCTGGGCACTGAAGCTTTCTTT. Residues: CASSRSGLGTEAFF. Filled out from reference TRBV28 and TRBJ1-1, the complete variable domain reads DVKVTQSSRYLVKRTGEKVFLECVQDMDHENMFWYRQDPGLGLRLIYFSYDVKMKEKGDIPEGYSVSREKKERFSLILESASTNQTSMYLCASSRSGLGTEAFFGQGTRLTVV.

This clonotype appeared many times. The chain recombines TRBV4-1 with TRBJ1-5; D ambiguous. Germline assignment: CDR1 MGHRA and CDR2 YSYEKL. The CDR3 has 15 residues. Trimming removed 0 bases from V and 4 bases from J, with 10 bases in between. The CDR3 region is CASSQDPQWNQPQHF. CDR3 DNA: TGCGCCAGCAGCCAAGATCCGCAATGGAATCAGCCCCAGCATTTT.

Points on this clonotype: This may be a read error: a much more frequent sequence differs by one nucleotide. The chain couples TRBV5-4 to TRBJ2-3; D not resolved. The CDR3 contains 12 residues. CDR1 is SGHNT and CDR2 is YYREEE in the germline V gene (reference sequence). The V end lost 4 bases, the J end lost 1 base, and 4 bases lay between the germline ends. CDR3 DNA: TGTGCCAGCAGCGCGGGCACAGATACGCAGTATTTT. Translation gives CASSAGTDTQYF. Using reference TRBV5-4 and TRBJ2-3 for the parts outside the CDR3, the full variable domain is ETGVTQSPTHLIKTRGQQVTLRCSSQSGHNTVSWYQQALGQGPQFIFQYYREEENGRGNFPPRFSGLQFPNYSSELNVNALELDDSALYLCASSAGTDTQYFGPGTRLTVL.

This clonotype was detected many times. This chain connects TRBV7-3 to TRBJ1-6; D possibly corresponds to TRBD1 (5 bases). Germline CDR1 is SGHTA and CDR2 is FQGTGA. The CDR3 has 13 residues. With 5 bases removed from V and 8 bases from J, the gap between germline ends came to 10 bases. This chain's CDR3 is CASSIGGDSPLHF. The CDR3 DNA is TGTGCCAGCAGCATCGGAGGGGATTCACCCCTCCACTTT.

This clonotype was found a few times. The CDR3 loop reads CAKRAGEQYF. The CDR3 coding sequence is TGTGCCAAACGGGCGGGAGAGCAGTACTTC. The chain employs TRBV27 and TRBJ2-7; tentative D call: TRBD2 (6 bases). The CDR3 covers 10 residues. Trimming left V 10 bases short and J 7 bases short, with 11 bases between. Germline-derived CDR1 and CDR2 are MNHEY and SMNVEV (reference sequence).

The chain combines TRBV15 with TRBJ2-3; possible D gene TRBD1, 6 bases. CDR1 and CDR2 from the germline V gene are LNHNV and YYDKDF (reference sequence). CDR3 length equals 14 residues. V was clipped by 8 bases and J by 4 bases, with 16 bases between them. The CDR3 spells CATALGAGPDTQYF. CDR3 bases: TGTGCCACCGCCCTGGGGGCCGGCCCAGATACGCAGTATTTT.

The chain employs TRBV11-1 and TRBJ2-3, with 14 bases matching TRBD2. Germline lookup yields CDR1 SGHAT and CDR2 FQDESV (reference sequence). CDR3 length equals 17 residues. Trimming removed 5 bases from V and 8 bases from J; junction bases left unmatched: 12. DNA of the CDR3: TGTGCCAGCAGCACCCGAGGCGGGACTAGCGGGAGTGGTACGCAGTATTTT. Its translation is CASSTRGGTSGSGTQYF.

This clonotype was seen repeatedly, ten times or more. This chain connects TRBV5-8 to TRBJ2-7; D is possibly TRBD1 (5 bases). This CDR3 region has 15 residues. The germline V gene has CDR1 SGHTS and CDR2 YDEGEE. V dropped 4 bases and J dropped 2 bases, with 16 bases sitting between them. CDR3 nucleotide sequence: TGTGCCAGCAGCCCTCAAGGAAAGGGGCCCTACGAGCAGTACTTC. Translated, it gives CASSPQGKGPYEQYF.

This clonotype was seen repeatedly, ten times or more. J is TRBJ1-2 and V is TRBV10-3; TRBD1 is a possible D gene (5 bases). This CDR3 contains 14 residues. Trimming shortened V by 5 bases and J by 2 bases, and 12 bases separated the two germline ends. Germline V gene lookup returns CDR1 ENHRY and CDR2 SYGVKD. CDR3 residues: CAISLPGTNYGYTF. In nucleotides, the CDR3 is TGTGCCATCAGTTTACCGGGGACCAACTATGGCTACACCTTC.

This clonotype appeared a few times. CDR3 sequence reads: CASSPQGGNTEAFF. The CDR3 DNA follows: TGTGCCAGCAGCCCCCAAGGGGGAAACACTGAAGCTTTCTTT. The V call is TRBV9, the J call TRBJ1-1; D possibly corresponds to TRBD1 (6 bases). The CDR3 has 14 amino acids. V lost 4 bases and J lost 2, with 12 bases in between. CDR1 is SGDLS and CDR2 is YYNGEE in the germline V gene.

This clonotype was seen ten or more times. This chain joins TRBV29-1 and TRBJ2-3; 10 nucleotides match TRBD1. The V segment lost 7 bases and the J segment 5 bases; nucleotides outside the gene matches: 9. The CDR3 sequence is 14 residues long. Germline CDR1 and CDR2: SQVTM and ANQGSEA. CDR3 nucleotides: TGCAGCGGCTCGACAGGGGGCTCGGGAGATACGCAGTATTTT. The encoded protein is CSGSTGGSGDTQYF.

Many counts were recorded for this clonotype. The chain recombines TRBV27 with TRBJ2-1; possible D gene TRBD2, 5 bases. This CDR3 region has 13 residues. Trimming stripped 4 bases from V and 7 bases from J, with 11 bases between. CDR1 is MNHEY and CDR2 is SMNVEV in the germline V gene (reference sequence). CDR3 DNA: TGTGCCAGCAGTTGGACTCTAGGGAATGAGCAGTTCTTC. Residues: CASSWTLGNEQFF.

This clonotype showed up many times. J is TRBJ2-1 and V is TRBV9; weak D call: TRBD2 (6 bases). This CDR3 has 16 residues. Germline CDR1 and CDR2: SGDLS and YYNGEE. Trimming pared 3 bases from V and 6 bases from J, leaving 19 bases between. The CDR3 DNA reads TGTGCCAGCAGCGCTAGCGTTTTGGCCGGATCCAATGAGCAGTTCTTC. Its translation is CASSASVLAGSNEQFF.

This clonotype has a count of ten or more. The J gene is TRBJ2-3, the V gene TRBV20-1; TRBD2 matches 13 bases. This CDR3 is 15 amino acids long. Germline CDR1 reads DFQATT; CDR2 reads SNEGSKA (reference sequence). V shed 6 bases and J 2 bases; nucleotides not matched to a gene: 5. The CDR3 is CSATLAGGYTDTQYF. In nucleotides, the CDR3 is TGCAGTGCCACACTAGCGGGAGGGTACACAGATACGCAGTATTTT.